These 30 T cell receptor beta chains were sequenced from one sample in a study of T cell responses to AZD1222 COVID-19 vaccine. The data were produced by immunoSEQ multiplex PCR, yet TCRdb's version contains in-frame clones alone and is incomplete. The sample comprises about 83,000 clones, approximately 88% of which are singletons, and around 5.1% rests with the top ten. This specimen was peripheral blood, taken on day 0 of MenACWY control vaccination. The receptors stem from an adult in good health.

J is TRBJ2-7 and V is TRBV19; D unclear. The CDR3 length is 14 residues. Per the germline V gene, CDR1 is LNHDA and CDR2 is SQIVND (reference sequence). With 5 bases removed from V and 4 bases from J, the gap between germline ends came to 15 bases. The CDR3 loop reads CASSFTSSRYEQYF. The CDR3 coding sequence is TGTGCCAGTAGTTTTACCTCCTCACGATACGAGCAGTACTTC.

CDR3 DNA sequence: TGTGCCAGCAGCACGGGCGGGAGAGGAGGAGAGACCCAGTACTTC. This codes for CASSTGGRGGETQYF. This sequence joins TRBV7-9 and TRBJ2-5; 7 bases map to TRBD2. V dropped 5 bases and J dropped 4; count of bases not matched to a gene: 10. Germline loops: CDR1 SEHNR, CDR2 FQNEAQ (reference sequence). CDR3 length equals 15 residues.

The CDR3 coding sequence is TGTGCCAGCAGCCAAGGACAGGGCGATGGCTACACCTTC. This encodes CASSQGQGDGYTF. The V gene is TRBV6-2 or TRBV6-3, the J gene TRBJ1-2; 8 nucleotides match TRBD1. The V segment lost 6 bases and the J segment 6 bases; nucleotides outside the gene matches: 6. The CDR3 length is 13 residues. Germline lookup yields CDR1 MNHEY and CDR2 SVGEGT.

The gene calls are TRBV7-9 and TRBJ2-1; 9 nucleotides match TRBD2. Trimming at V came to 5 bases and at J to 6 bases, leaving 11 bases not matched to a gene. Germline V CDR1 and CDR2: SEHNR, FQNEAQ (reference sequence). The CDR3 runs 16 residues. The CDR3 DNA follows: TGTGCCAGCAGCCTTCCGACTAGCGGAGCCCCCAATGAGCAGTTCTTC. This codes for CASSLPTSGAPNEQFF.

The genes are TRBV12-5 and TRBJ2-7, with D possibly being TRBD1 (6 bases). Germline assignment: CDR1 LGHNT and CDR2 FRNRAP. V was trimmed by 7 bases and J by 2 bases, leaving 15 bases between them. This CDR3 has 14 residues. CDR3 nucleotides: TGTGCTAGTGCCTCCGGGACACTACCCTACGAGCAGTACTTC. This encodes CASASGTLPYEQYF.

This rearrangement joins TRBV6-5 to TRBJ1-2, with TRBD1 matching over 10 bases. V was clipped by 2 bases and J by 6 bases; unmatched bases: 6. In germline, CDR1 is MNHEY, CDR2 SVGAGI. This CDR3 has 15 residues. CDR3 loop: CASSYGRQGANGYTF. The CDR3, as DNA: TGTGCCAGCAGTTACGGGAGACAGGGGGCAAATGGCTACACCTTC.

The CDR3 loop is CASSPPMNEKLFF. The CDR3 DNA reads TGTGCCAGCTCACCACCCATGAATGAAAAACTGTTTTTT. The V and J genes are TRBV18 and TRBJ1-4; no definite D call. CDR1 is KGHSH, CDR2 LQKENI, per germline. V lost 0 bases and J 5 bases, leaving 4 bases between the germline ends. The CDR3 loop spans 13 amino acids.

CDR3 amino acids: CASEDNMNTEAFF. As DNA, the CDR3 is TGTGCCAGCGAGGACAACATGAACACTGAAGCTTTCTTT. The J gene is TRBJ1-1, the V gene TRBV2; TRBD1 might be the D (5 bases). This CDR3 spans 13 amino acids. Germline V gene data show CDR1 as SNHLY and CDR2 as FYNNEI. Deletions cut 8 bases from V and 0 bases from J, with 10 bases between.

The chain has TRBV4-1 and TRBJ2-7, with 7 bases identical to TRBD1. This CDR3 has 17 residues. J lost 0 bases, V lost 3 bases, and 11 bases had no gene match. The germline V gene has CDR1 MGHRA and CDR2 YSYEKL. CDR3 coding DNA: TGCGCCAGCAGCCAGGACTTGGATACAGGGGTCTCCTACGAGCAGTACTTC. Its translation: CASSQDLDTGVSYEQYF.

The V and J genes are TRBV7-2 and TRBJ2-7; D gene uncertain. The CDR3 runs 11 residues. Deletions cut 5 bases from V and 6 bases from J, with 8 bases between. From germline, CDR1 is SGHTA and CDR2 FQGNSA. CDR3 sequence (DNA): TGTGCCAGCAGCCACTCAGGCGAGCAGTACTTC. This encodes CASSHSGEQYF.

This chain joins TRBV4-1 and TRBJ2-4; 7 nucleotides agree with TRBD1. Germline trimming cut 5 bases from V and 6 bases from J; bases unmatched to any gene: 7. Germline loops: CDR1 MGHRA, CDR2 YSYEKL. The CDR3 has 14 residues. The CDR3 loop is CASSVPGQTNIQYF. The CDR3 nucleotides read TGCGCCAGCAGCGTCCCGGGACAGACAAACATTCAGTACTTC.

The V gene is TRBV29-1, the J gene TRBJ1-2; D not certain. The germline V gene has CDR1 SQVTM and CDR2 ANQGSEA. This CDR3 contains 11 residues. V lost 3 bases to trimming and J lost 5 bases, with 7 bases between them. The CDR3 bases are TGCAGCGTTGAGGGCGGATATGGCTACACCTTC. Its translation: CSVEGGYGYTF.

The chain uses TRBV27 and TRBJ1-5, with D unresolved. V was clipped by 4 bases and J by 4 bases, with 17 bases between them. The germline CDR1 and CDR2 sequences are MNHEY and SMNVEV (reference sequence). This CDR3 is 16 amino acids long. The CDR3 bases are TGTGCCAGCAGTTCATTGACAAGAGGCAGGAATCAGCCCCAGCATTTT. Translated: CASSSLTRGRNQPQHF.

This sequence joins TRBV6-4 and TRBJ2-1, with D tentatively TRBD1 or TRBD2 (5 bases each). V shed 6 bases and J shed 9 bases, with 15 bases lying between them. CDR3 size: 13 residues. Germline lookup yields CDR1 MRHNA and CDR2 SNTAGT. CDR3 DNA sequence: TGTGCCAGCAGCGGGGCGCTAGGGGCTGAGCAGTTCTTC. Amino acid sequence: CASSGALGAEQFF.

J is TRBJ2-2 and V is TRBV28; maybe TRBD1 (7 bases). Looked up from germline, CDR1 is MDHEN and CDR2 is SYDVKM. Trimming took off 7 bases at V and 2 bases at J, with 17 bases between the two ends. This CDR3 has 16 residues. The CDR3: CASKRGDSLNTGELFF. The CDR3 region has the DNA TGTGCCAGCAAAAGGGGGGACAGCCTTAACACCGGGGAGCTGTTTTTT. Full variable domain (rest looked up from reference TRBV28 and TRBJ2-2): DVKVTQSSRYLVKRTGEKVFLECVQDMDHENMFWYRQDPGLGLRLIYFSYDVKMKEKGDIPEGYSVSREKKERFSLILESASTNQTSMYLCASKRGDSLNTGELFFGEGSRLTVL.

This chain joins TRBV28 and TRBJ1-2; 9 bases fit TRBD1. From germline, CDR1 is MDHEN and CDR2 SYDVKM. J gave up 0 bases and V 5 bases, and 13 bases lay outside the gene matches. This CDR3 has 18 residues. In DNA, the CDR3 is TGTGCCAGCAGTCCCCCTCAGGGACAGGGCATAGCTAACTATGGCTACACCTTC. Translated, it gives CASSPPQGQGIANYGYTF.

The table lists this clone with a count of one. This chain connects TRBV6-1 to TRBJ2-3; D ambiguous. V lost 3 bases, J lost 0 bases, and 10 bases lay in between. In germline, CDR1 is MNHNS, CDR2 SASEGT. The CDR3 is 15 residues long. The CDR3 loop is CASSDKQRSTDTQYF. The DNA for the CDR3 is TGTGCCAGCAGTGACAAACAGAGAAGCACAGATACGCAGTATTTT.

On this clone itself: The sample has other DNA sequences that encode this CDR3 too. V gene TRBV10-1 combines with J gene TRBJ2-3; D gene uncertain. CDR1 and CDR2 from the germline V gene are WNHNN and SYGVQD (reference sequence). The CDR3 is made up of 13 amino acids. Trimming left V 0 bases short and J 3 bases short, with 4 bases between. CDR3: CASSESGTDTQYF. In nucleotides, the CDR3 is TGCGCCAGCAGTGAGTCAGGGACAGATACGCAGTATTTT.

The chain uses TRBV11-2 and TRBJ1-5; unclear D gene. Germline V gene data show CDR1 as SGHAT and CDR2 as FQNNGV. CDR3 size: 13 residues. The V end was cut by 2 bases, the J end by 2 bases, with 4 bases between. The CDR3 sequence: CASSLTGNQPQHF. CDR3 DNA sequence: TGTGCCAGCAGCTTAACCGGCAATCAGCCCCAGCATTTT.

This clone was seen once. This chain uses TRBV27 with TRBJ2-6, with a weak D call TRBD1 (7 bases). With 3 bases removed from V and 2 bases from J, the gap between germline ends came to 14 bases. This CDR3 is built from 17 residues. Germline V gives CDR1 MNHEY, CDR2 SMNVEV (reference sequence). The CDR3 sequence is CASSFDREDTGANVLTF. The CDR3 DNA follows: TGTGCCAGCAGTTTCGACAGGGAGGACACTGGGGCCAACGTCCTGACTTTC.

The chain joins TRBV9 to TRBJ2-5; the match to TRBD1 covers 9 bases. The V and J ends lost 4 bases and 4 bases, in that order; junction bases with no gene match: 11. The CDR3 length is 16 residues. Germline CDR1 SGDLS, CDR2 YYNGEE. CDR3 amino acids: CASSPTGQGVGETQYF. The CDR3 DNA sequence: TGTGCCAGCAGCCCCACGGGACAGGGAGTCGGAGAGACCCAGTACTTC.

This clone was observed once. This sequence joins TRBV28 and TRBJ1-5, with 7 nucleotides matching TRBD1. V was clipped by 6 bases and J by 3 bases; unmatched bases: 5. Germline CDR1 is MDHEN and CDR2 is SYDVKM. CDR3 size: 14 residues. CDR3 coding DNA: TGTGCCAGCAGGCCGGGACAGTACAATCAGCCCCAGCATTTT. Protein: CASRPGQYNQPQHF. The full variable domain, its missing parts supplied by reference TRBV28 and TRBJ1-5, is DVKVTQSSRYLVKRTGEKVFLECVQDMDHENMFWYRQDPGLGLRLIYFSYDVKMKEKGDIPEGYSVSREKKERFSLILESASTNQTSMYLCASRPGQYNQPQHFGDGTRLSIL.

The chain uses TRBV5-6 and TRBJ2-2, with a possible D match to TRBD2 (6 bases). CDR1 is SGHDT and CDR2 is YYEEEE in the germline V gene. V was shortened by 4 bases and J by 0 bases, with 16 bases between the two germline ends. This CDR3 has 17 amino acids. The CDR3 spells CASSIVAGPTNTGELFF. CDR3 in DNA: TGTGCCAGCAGCATAGTTGCGGGACCTACGAACACCGGGGAGCTGTTTTTT. The full variable domain, with the rest looked up from reference TRBV5-6 and TRBJ2-2, is DAGVTQSPTHLIKTRGQQVTLRCSPKSGHDTVSWYQQALGQGPQFIFQYYEEEERQRGNFPDRFSGHQFPNYSSELNVNALLLGDSALYLCASSIVAGPTNTGELFFGEGSRLTVL.

The genes are TRBV9 and TRBJ1-1, with D tentatively TRBD1 (5 bases). Germline V gene sequence: CDR1 SGDLS, CDR2 YYNGEE. Trimming left V 3 bases short and J 3 bases short, with 15 bases between. CDR3 length: 15 amino acids. CDR3 region: CASSAEDNVDTEAFF. CDR3 bases: TGTGCCAGCAGCGCGGAGGACAATGTAGACACTGAAGCTTTCTTT. Complete variable domain (other parts from reference TRBV9 and TRBJ1-1): DSGVTQTPKHLITATGQRVTLRCSPRSGDLSVYWYQQSLDQGLQFLIQYYNGEERAKGNILERFSAQQFPDLHSELNLSSLELGDSALYFCASSAEDNVDTEAFFGQGTRLTVV.

The chain recombines TRBV6-5 with TRBJ2-7; D may be TRBD1 (6 bases). CDR1 is MNHEY, CDR2 SVGAGI, per germline. There are 15 residues in the CDR3. V lost 2 bases to trimming and J lost 1 base, with 12 bases between them. The CDR3 nucleotides read TGTGCCAGCAGTTACGCCACCGGGACATCCTACGAGCAGTACTTC. This encodes CASSYATGTSYEQYF.

The chain carries TRBV7-8 and TRBJ2-2, with D tentatively TRBD1 (5 bases). The CDR3 extends over 12 amino acids. The V gene's germline CDR1 is SGHVS and CDR2 FQNEAQ. The germline V and J ends were trimmed by 3 bases and 6 bases, with 5 bases remaining between them. CDR3 nucleotide sequence: TGTGCCAGCAGCTTCAGGGCCGGGGAGCTGTTTTTT. The encoded protein is CASSFRAGELFF.

The rearrangement links TRBV4-3 to TRBJ2-1; D gene ambiguous. Germline values: CDR1 LGHNA, CDR2 YSLEER. This CDR3 is 16 amino acids long. V shed 0 bases and J shed 4 bases, with 13 bases lying between them. In DNA, the CDR3 is TGCGCCAGCAGCCAAGATAGGCAGTTTGGATACAATGAGCAGTTCTTC. This gives the protein CASSQDRQFGYNEQFF.

The genes are TRBV19 and TRBJ2-7; TRBD1 agrees at 7 bases. The germline V gene has CDR1 LNHDA and CDR2 SQIVND (reference sequence). The CDR3 contains 15 residues. V shed 4 bases and J 0 bases; nucleotides not matched to a gene: 6. This CDR3 is CASSTYRGPSYEQYF. CDR3 DNA sequence: TGTGCCAGTAGTACTTACAGGGGTCCCTCCTACGAGCAGTACTTC.

This clone was seen a single time. The CDR3 DNA sequence: TGTGCCAGCAGCCTGCTACATGGGACTAGCGGGGGGGCAACAGATACGCAGTATTTT. Residues: CASSLLHGTSGGATDTQYF. This chain joins TRBV7-2 and TRBJ2-3, with 16 nucleotides matching TRBD2. Germline V CDR1 and CDR2: SGHTA, FQGNSA. This CDR3 is built from 19 residues. J lost 3 bases, V lost 5 bases, and 11 bases had no gene match.

This clone was detected once. The V gene is TRBV18, the J gene TRBJ1-1; possible D gene TRBD1, 5 bases. V was pared by 3 bases and J by 11 bases, with 16 bases between. The CDR3 spans 13 residues. CDR1 is KGHSH, CDR2 LQKENI, per germline. The CDR3, as DNA: TGTGCCAGCTCACCGGCGACTGACGAGGGGGCTTTCTTT. It is translated as CASSPATDEGAFF.